This TCR beta chain was sequenced for a study of blood T cell repertoires in COVID-19. Germline-derived CDR1 and CDR2 are MNHNY and SVGAGI (reference sequence). CDR3 length equals 12 residues. Trimming stripped 7 bases from V and 7 bases from J, with 10 bases between. The repertoire was sequenced with immunoSEQ multiplex PCR; TCRdb's copy has only in-frame clones and lacks some. The table shows 120,000 to 150,000 clones, with approximately 80% occurring only once. The chain links TRBV6-6 to TRBJ1-4; D is uncertain. Sequenced sample: PBMCs or T cells enriched from blood (not recorded which). The source of this sequence is a woman aged 40 to 49 who had recovered from COVID-19. In DNA, the CDR3 is TGTGCCAGCAAAACAGTCGGTGAAAAACTGTTTTTT. This gives the protein CASKTVGEKLFF.